This T cell receptor beta chain was retrieved from a study of beta chain features in type 1 diabetes. Across the study: Healthy donors and patients showed comparable age, gender and cell yields. Study results and caveats: Reduced insertions and increased deletions marked VDJ junctions in type 1 diabetes patients.

On this clone itself: Its target is not known.

Purity above 95% was achieved in all sorted populations. CDR3 length: 13 amino acids. Deletions cut 7 bases from V and 0 bases from J, with 10 bases between. CDR1 and CDR2 from the germline V gene are MNHNS and SASEGT. Sequenced material consisted of expressed TCRB transcripts (all of the isolated RNA was reverse transcribed). The protocol was immunoSEQ multiplex PCR, while the TCRdb copy is restricted to in-frame clones and leaves out a portion. The repertoire holds roughly 370,000 clones, approximately 15% seen once, with roughly 0.033% in the top ten. Sequencing used naive CD4+ T cells from blood. This chain links TRBV6-1 with TRBJ2-7; D remains ambiguous. The source is a man younger than 40 in good health. CDR3 protein: CASKGSSSYEQYV. The CDR3, as DNA: TGTGCCAGCAAGGGTTCAAGCTCCTACGAGCAGTACGTC.